This entry lists 13 T cell receptor beta chains sequenced from one sample in a study of regulatory T cells in long-lasting Graves disease (dated by TCRdb to 2020 to 2023). The library was produced with multiplex PCR. Instrument used: Illumina HiSeq 4000. iRepertoire HTBI primers and Arm-PCR amplification of CDR3 regions were used to construct TCR beta libraries. The public reads were quality trimmed at Q25 with fastp and then assembled into clones with MiXCR by TCRdb, keeping productive beta chains. When rows share a CDR3 protein, they turn into one entry using the most common DNA and genes. The sample yields 350,000 to 550,000 distinct CDR3 sequences; 16% were counted once. The leading ten clones occupy less than 30% of the sample. The intended sense of this specimen's time point label: newly diagnosed GD, antithyroid drugs for less than 3 months. For both TCR sequencing and RNA sequencing, RNA was extracted from PBMCs in TRIzol.

The same sample was also studied in work on T cells in Graves' hyperthyroidism and ophthalmopathy.

Sequencing used peripheral blood mononuclear cells (PBMCs), obtained at new diagnosis, from a patient treated with antithyroid drugs. The receptors come from a woman under 30 with Graves disease. Donor details come from another sample of the same person, matched by shared clones.

The table lists this clonotype with many counts. The chain employs TRBV12-3 or TRBV12-4 and TRBJ2-5; 12 nucleotides match TRBD2. J gave up 5 bases and V 7 bases, and 8 bases lay outside the gene matches. CDR3 length equals 15 residues. The CDR3 nucleotides are TGTGCCAGCACCCAGACTAGCGGGAGCGGGGAGACCCAGTACTTC. Translation: CASTQTSGSGETQYF.

The rearrangement uses TRBV14 and TRBJ2-7; D unclear. CDR1 is SGHDN, CDR2 FVKESK, per germline. Trimming stripped 4 bases from V and 6 bases from J, with 4 bases between. CDR3 size: 10 residues. The CDR3 DNA follows: TGTGCCAGCAGCCGGTGCGAGCAGTACTTC. Translated: CASSRCEQYF.

Note on this clonotype: This may be a read error, as it is one base from a much larger clone. This likely comes from a read error, as the CDR3 has no conserved phenylalanine or tryptophan at its end. This chain uses TRBV5-6 with TRBJ2-7, with 9 bases that match TRBD2. Germline loops: CDR1 SGHDT, CDR2 YYEEEE. This CDR3 has 14 residues. The V and J ends lost 10 bases and 2 bases, in that order; junction bases with no gene match: 10. Here the CDR3 DNA reads TGTGCCTGGACAGGCGGGAGGGCCCCCTACGAGCAGTACTCC. This sequence encodes CAWTGGRAPYEQYS.

The chain is built from TRBV4-2 and TRBJ2-2; 11 bases line up with TRBD2. The CDR3 runs to 18 residues. Trimming removed 4 bases from V and 5 bases from J; junction bases left unmatched: 12. The germline V gene has CDR1 LGHNA and CDR2 YNFKEQ. CDR3 in DNA: TGTGCCAGCAGCCCACGGAGGAGGCTAGCGGGAGGTACCGGGGAGCTGTTTTTT. Its translation is CASSPRRRLAGGTGELFF.

This clonotype was counted at least ten times. The rearrangement joins TRBV3-1 to TRBJ2-1; D unclear. Germline V CDR1 and CDR2: LGHDT, YNNKEL (reference sequence). The CDR3 loop spans 13 amino acids. V lost 1 base and J lost 5, with 6 bases in between. CDR3: CASSQVGNNEQFF. The CDR3 DNA reads as TGTGCCAGCAGCCAAGTGGGAAACAATGAGCAGTTCTTC.

At least ten counts were recorded for this clonotype. V gene TRBV10-2 combines with J gene TRBJ2-1; no firm D call. The CDR3 is 12 amino acids. The V end lost 4 bases, the J end lost 4 bases, and 5 bases lay between the germline ends. Germline assignment: CDR1 WSHSY and CDR2 SAAADI. CDR3 protein: CASSALYNEQFF. Here the CDR3 DNA reads TGCGCCAGCAGTGCCCTATACAATGAGCAGTTCTTC.

This clonotype has ten or more counts. The chain has TRBV6-5 and TRBJ1-2, with a tentative D call TRBD1 (6 bases). The CDR3 consists of 14 residues. V dropped 0 bases and J dropped 4 bases, with 9 bases sitting between them. CDR1 is MNHEY, CDR2 SVGAGI, per germline. CDR3 amino acids: CASSYSEDSYGYTF. CDR3 nucleotides: TGTGCCAGCAGTTACTCGGAGGACAGCTATGGCTACACCTTC.

The sample holds a few counts of this clonotype. For the CDR3, the DNA is TGTGCCAGCAGTTCCTTAGCGGCATTGATTGGGTACAATGAGCAGTTCTTC. The encoded protein is CASSSLAALIGYNEQFF. The chain recombines TRBV27 with TRBJ2-1; a weak D match, TRBD2 (6 bases). There are 17 residues in the CDR3. V was clipped by 4 bases and J by 4 bases, with 20 bases between them. The germline CDR1 and CDR2 sequences are MNHEY and SMNVEV (reference sequence).

This clonotype was counted many times. This rearrangement joins TRBV27 to TRBJ2-7; 9 bases align to TRBD1. The length of the CDR3 is 15 residues. Unmatched junction bases numbered 11, after V lost 5 bases and J lost 6 bases. Germline V gives CDR1 MNHEY, CDR2 SMNVEV (reference sequence). The CDR3 sequence is CASSPGDRVGSEQYF. The DNA of the CDR3 is TGTGCCAGCAGTCCCGGGGACAGGGTGGGTTCCGAGCAGTACTTC.

Notes on this clonotype: A much larger clone is a single base away; this may be a read error. The chain recombines TRBV11-3 with TRBJ2-7; 11 bases are shared with TRBD2. The CDR3 length is 16 residues. The trim removed 3 bases at V and 4 bases at J, leaving 8 bases unmatched. Germline V gene sequence: CDR1 SGHNT, CDR2 YENEEA. The CDR3, as DNA: TGTGCCAGCAGCTTCGAACTAGCGGGAGCGGAATACGAGCAGTACTTC. Translating it yields CASSFELAGAEYEQYF.

A remark on this clonotype: Just one base apart from a much larger clone, this may be a read error. This chain joins TRBV7-2 and TRBJ1-1, with D perhaps TRBD1 (5 bases). This CDR3 comprises 18 residues. The V gene's germline CDR1 is SGHTA and CDR2 FQGNSA. V was shortened by 3 bases and J by 1 base, with 21 bases between the two germline ends. This chain's CDR3 is CASSFNHRLLRANTEAFF. The CDR3 DNA reads TGTGCCAGCAGCTTTAACCACAGGCTCCTTAGGGCGAACACTGAAGCTTTCTTT.

In this sample, this clonotype turned up once. A much larger clone differs by one base, so this may be a read error. This chain joins TRBV3-1 and TRBJ2-1; D ambiguous. The CDR3 consists of 13 residues. V lost 4 bases to trimming and J lost 10 bases, with 14 bases between them. Germline values: CDR1 LGHDT, CDR2 YNNKEL (reference sequence). CDR3 sequence: CASSPAPNYEQFF. The DNA for the CDR3 is TGTGCCAGCAGCCCTGCCCCGAATTACGAGCAGTTCTTC.

In regard to this clonotype: This could be a read error, since a much larger clone is one nucleotide away. The chain employs TRBV6-5 and TRBJ2-1, with TRBD1 matching 8 bases. The CDR3 has 13 amino acids. V lost 0 bases to trimming and J lost 10 bases; unmatched junction nucleotides: 2. CDR1 and CDR2 from the germline V gene are MNHEY and SVGAGI. CDR3 protein: CASSYSGTGEQFF. CDR3 DNA: TGTGCCAGCAGTTACTCGGGGACAGGCGAGCAGTTCTTC.